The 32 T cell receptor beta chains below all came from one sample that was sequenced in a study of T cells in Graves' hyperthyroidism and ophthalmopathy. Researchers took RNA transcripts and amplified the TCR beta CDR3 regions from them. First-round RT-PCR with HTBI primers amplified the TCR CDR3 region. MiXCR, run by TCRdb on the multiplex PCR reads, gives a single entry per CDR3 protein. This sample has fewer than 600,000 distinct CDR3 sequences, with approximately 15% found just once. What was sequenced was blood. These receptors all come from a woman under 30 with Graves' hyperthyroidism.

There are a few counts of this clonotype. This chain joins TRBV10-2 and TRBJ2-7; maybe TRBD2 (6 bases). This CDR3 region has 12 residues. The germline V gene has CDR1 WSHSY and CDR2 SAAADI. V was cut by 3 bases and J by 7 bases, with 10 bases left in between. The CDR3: CASSDTSLEQYV. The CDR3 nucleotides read TGCGCCAGCAGTGACACTAGCTTGGAGCAGTACGTC.

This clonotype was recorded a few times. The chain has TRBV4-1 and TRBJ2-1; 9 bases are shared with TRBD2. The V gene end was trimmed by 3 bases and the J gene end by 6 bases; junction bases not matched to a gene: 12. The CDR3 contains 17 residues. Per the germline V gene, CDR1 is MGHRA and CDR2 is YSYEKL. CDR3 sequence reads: CASSHRETSGGGNEQFF. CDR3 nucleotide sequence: TGCGCCAGCAGCCATCGAGAGACTAGCGGCGGGGGCAATGAGCAGTTCTTC.

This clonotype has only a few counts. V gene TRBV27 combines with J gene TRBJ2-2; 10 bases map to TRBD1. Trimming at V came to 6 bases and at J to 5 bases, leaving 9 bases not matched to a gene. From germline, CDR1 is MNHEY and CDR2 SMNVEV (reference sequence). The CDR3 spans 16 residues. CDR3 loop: CASSAGQGLRTGELFF. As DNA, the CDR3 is TGTGCCAGCAGCGCGGGACAGGGGTTGCGAACCGGGGAGCTGTTTTTT.

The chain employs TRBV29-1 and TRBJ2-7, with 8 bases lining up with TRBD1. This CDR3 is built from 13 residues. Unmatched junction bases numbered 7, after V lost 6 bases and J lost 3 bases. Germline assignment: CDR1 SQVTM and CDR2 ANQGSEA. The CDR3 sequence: CSVGITGGYEQYF. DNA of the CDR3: TGCAGCGTCGGAATTACAGGGGGCTACGAGCAGTACTTC.

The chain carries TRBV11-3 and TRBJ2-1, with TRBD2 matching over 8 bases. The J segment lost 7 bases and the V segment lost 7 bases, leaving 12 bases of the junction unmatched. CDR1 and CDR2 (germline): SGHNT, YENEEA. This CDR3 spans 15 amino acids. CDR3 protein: CASNLEKGTRNEQFF. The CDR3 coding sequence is TGTGCCAGCAACCTTGAAAAAGGGACTAGAAATGAGCAGTTCTTC.

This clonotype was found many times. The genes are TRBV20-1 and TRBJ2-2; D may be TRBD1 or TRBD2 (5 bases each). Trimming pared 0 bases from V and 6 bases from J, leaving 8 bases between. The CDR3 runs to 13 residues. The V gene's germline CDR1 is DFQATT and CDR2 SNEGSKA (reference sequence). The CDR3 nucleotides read TGCAGTGCTAGAGATGGGGGTGCCGGGGAGCTGTTTTTT. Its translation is CSARDGGAGELFF.

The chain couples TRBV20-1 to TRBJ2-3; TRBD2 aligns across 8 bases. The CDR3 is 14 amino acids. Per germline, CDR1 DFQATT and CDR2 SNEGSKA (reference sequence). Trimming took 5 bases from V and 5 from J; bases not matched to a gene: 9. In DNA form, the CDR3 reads TGCAGTGCTGGCGAGCTAGCGGGTGGAGATACGCAGTATTTT. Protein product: CSAGELAGGDTQYF.

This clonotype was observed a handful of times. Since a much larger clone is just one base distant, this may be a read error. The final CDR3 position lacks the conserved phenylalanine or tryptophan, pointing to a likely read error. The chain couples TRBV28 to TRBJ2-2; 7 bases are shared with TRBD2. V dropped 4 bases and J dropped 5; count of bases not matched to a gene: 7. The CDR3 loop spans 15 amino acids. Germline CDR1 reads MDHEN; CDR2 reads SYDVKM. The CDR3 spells CASSSGDYRTGELFL. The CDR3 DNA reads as TGTGCCAGCAGTTCGGGGGACTACCGAACCGGGGAGCTGTTTCTT.

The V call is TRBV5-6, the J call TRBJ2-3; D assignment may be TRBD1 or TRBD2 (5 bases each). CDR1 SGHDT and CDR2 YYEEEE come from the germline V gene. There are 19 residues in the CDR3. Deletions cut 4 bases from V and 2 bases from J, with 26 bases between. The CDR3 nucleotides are TGTGCCAGCAGCCACCGCCCCTCCCGGGACCCTCTGGCCACAGATACGCAGTATTTT. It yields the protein CASSHRPSRDPLATDTQYF.

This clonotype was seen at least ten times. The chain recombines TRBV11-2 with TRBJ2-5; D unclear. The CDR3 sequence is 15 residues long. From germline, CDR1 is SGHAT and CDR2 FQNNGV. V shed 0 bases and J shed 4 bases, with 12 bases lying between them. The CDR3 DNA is TGTGCCAGCAGCTTAGAAGCGCCCTATGGAGAGACCCAGTACTTC. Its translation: CASSLEAPYGETQYF.

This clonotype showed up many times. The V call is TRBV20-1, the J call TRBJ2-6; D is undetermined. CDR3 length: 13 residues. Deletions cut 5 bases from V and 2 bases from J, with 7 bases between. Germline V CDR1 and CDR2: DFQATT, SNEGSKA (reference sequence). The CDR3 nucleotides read TGCAGTGCTCTACTGCCTGGGGCCAACGTCCTGACTTTC. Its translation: CSALLPGANVLTF.

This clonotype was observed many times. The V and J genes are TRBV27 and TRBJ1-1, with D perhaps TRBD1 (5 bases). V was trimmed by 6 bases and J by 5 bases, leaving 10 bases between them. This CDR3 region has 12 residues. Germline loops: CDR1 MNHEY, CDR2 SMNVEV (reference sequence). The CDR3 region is CASSRAGTEAFF. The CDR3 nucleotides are TGTGCCAGCAGCAGGGCTGGGACTGAAGCTTTCTTT.

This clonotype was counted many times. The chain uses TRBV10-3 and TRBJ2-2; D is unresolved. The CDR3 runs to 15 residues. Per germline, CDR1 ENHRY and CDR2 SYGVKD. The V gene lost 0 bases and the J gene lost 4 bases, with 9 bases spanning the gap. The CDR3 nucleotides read TGTGCCATCAGTGAGTCACCGGATTTCACCGGGGAGCTGTTTTTT. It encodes CAISESPDFTGELFF.

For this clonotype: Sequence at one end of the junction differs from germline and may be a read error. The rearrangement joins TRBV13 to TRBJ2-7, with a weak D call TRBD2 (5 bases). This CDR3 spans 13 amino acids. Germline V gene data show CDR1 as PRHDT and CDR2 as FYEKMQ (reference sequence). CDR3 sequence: CANSPRGIYEQYF. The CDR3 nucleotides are TGTGCCAACAGCCCCCGGGGAATCTACGAGCAGTACTTC. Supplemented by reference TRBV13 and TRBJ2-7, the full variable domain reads AAGVIQSPRHLIKEKRETATLKCYPIPRHDTVYWYQQGPGQDPQFLISFYEKMQSDKGSIPDRFSAQQFSDYHSELNMSSLELGDSALYFCANSPRGIYEQYFGPGTRLTVT.

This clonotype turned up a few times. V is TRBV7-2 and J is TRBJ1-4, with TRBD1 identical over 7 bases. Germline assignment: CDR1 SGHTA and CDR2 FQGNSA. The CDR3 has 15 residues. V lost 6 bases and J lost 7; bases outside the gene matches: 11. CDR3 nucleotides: TGTGCCAGCAGGCAAACAGGGGCGGGGGGTGAAAAACTGTTTTTT. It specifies CASRQTGAGGEKLFF.

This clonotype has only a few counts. The CDR3 coding sequence is TGCAGTGCTAGAGCCAACAGGGACACTGAAGCTTTCTTT. This translates into CSARANRDTEAFF. The V call is TRBV20-1, the J call TRBJ1-1, with D possibly matching TRBD1 (6 bases). Between the trimmed V and J ends, which lost 1 base and 3 bases, there was a span of 9 bases. Germline V lookup: CDR1 DFQATT, CDR2 SNEGSKA (reference sequence). CDR3 length: 13 residues.

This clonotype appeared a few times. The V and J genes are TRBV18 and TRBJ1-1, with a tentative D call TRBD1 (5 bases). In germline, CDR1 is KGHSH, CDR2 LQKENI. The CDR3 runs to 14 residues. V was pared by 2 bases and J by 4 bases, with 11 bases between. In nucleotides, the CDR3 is TGTGCCAGCTCACCATCCAGGGCGGGCACTGAAGCTTTCTTT. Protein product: CASSPSRAGTEAFF.

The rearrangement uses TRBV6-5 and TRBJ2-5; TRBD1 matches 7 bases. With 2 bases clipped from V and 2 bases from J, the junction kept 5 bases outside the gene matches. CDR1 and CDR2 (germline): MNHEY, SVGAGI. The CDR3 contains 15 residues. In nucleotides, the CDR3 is TGTGCCAGCAGTTACGCCGGACAGGTGCAAGAGACCCAGTACTTC. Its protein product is CASSYAGQVQETQYF.

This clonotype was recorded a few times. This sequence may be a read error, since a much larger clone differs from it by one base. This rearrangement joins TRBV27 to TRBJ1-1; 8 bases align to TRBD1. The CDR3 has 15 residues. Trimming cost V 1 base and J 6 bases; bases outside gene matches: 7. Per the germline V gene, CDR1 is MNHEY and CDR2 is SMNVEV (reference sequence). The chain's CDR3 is CASSLFGQGVSEAFF. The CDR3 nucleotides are TGTGCCAGCAGTTTATTCGGACAGGGTGTATCTGAAGCTTTCTTT.

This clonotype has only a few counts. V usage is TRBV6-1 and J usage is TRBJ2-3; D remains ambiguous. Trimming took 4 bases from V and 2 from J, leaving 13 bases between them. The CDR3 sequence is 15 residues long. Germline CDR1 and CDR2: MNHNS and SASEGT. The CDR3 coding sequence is TGTGCCAGCAGTGTCGACTGGGGAAACACAGATACGCAGTATTTT. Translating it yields CASSVDWGNTDTQYF.

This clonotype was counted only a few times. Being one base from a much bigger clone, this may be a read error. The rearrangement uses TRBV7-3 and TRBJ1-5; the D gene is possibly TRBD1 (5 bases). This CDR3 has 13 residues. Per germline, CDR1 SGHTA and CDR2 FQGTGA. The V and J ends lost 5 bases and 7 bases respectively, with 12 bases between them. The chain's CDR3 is CASSADGDQPQHF. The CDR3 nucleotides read TGTGCCAGCAGCGCGGACGGGGACCAGCCCCAGCATTTT.

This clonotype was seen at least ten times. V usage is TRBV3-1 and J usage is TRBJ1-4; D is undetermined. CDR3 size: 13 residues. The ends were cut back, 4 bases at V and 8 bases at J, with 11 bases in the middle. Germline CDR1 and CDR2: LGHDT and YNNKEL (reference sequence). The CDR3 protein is CASSPPAREKLFF. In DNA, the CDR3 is TGTGCCAGCAGCCCTCCCGCAAGAGAAAAACTGTTTTTT.

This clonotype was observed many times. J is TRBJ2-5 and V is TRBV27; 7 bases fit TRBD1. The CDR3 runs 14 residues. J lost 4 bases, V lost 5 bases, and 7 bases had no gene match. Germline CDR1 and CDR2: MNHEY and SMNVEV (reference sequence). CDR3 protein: CASSPGTVIETQYF. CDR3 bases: TGTGCCAGCAGTCCCGGGACAGTAATAGAGACCCAGTACTTC.

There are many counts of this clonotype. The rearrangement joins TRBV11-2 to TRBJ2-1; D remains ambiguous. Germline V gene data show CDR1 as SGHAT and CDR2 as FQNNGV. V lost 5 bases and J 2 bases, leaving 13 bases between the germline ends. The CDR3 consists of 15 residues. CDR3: CASSTRLPTYNEQFF. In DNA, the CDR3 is TGTGCCAGCAGCACAAGACTTCCCACCTACAATGAGCAGTTCTTC. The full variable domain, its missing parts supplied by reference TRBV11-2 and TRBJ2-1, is EAGVAQSPRYKIIEKRQSVAFWCNPISGHATLYWYQQILGQGPKLLIQFQNNGVVDDSQLPKDRFSAERLKGVDSTLKIQPAKLEDSAVYLCASSTRLPTYNEQFFGPGTRLTVL.

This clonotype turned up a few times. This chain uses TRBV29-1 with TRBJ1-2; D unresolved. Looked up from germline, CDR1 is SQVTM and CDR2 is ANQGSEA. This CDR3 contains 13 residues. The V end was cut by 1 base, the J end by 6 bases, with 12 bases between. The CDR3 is CSVEGVARDGYTF. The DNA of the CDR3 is TGCAGCGTTGAAGGCGTCGCCCGGGATGGCTACACCTTC. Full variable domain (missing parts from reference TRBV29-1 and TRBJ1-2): SAVISQKPSRDICQRGTSLTIQCQVDSQVTMMFWYRQQPGQSLTLIATANQGSEATYESGFVIDKFPISRPNLTFSTLTVSNMSPEDSSIYLCSVEGVARDGYTFGSGTRLTVV.

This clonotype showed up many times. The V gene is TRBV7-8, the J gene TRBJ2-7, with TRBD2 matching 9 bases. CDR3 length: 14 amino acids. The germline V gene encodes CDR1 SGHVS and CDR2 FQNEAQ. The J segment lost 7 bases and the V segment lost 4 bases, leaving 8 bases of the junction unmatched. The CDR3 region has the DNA TGTGCCAGCAGCTCCGCCCTAGCGGGGTGGGAGCAGTACGTC. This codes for CASSSALAGWEQYV.

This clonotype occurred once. Written as DNA, the CDR3 is TGTGCCACCAGTGACCGATCTACCGCTAATGAGCAGTTCTTC. Amino acid sequence: CATSDRSTANEQFF. The chain uses TRBV24-1 and TRBJ2-1; no firm D call. Germline V gives CDR1 KGHDR, CDR2 SFDVKD. Deletions cut 4 bases from V and 7 bases from J, with 13 bases between. This CDR3 spans 14 amino acids.

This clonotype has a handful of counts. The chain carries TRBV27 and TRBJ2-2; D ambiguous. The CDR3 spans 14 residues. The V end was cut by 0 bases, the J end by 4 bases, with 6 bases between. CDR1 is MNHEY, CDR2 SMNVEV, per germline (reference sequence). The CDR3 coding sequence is TGTGCCAGCAGTTTATCGGTGGCCACCGGGGAGCTGTTTTTT. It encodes CASSLSVATGELFF.

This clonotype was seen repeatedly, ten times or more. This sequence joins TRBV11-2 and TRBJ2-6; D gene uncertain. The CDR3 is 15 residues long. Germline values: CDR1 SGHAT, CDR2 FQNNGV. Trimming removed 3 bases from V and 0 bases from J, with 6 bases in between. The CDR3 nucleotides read TGTGCCAGCAGCTTGCGGCTCTCTGGGGCCAACGTCCTGACTTTC. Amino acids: CASSLRLSGANVLTF.

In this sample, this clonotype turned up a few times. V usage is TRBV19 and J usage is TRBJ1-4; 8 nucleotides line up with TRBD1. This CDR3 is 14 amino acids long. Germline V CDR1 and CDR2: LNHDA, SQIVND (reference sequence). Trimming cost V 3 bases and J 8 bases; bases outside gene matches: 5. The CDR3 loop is CASSMQGAREKLFF. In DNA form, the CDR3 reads TGTGCCAGTAGTATGCAGGGGGCAAGGGAAAAACTGTTTTTT.

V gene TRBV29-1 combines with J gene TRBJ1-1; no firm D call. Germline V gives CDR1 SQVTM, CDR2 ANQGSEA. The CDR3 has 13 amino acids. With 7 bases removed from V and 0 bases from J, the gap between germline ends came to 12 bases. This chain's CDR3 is CSGQDSLNTEAFF. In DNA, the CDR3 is TGCAGCGGCCAAGATTCCTTGAACACTGAAGCTTTCTTT.

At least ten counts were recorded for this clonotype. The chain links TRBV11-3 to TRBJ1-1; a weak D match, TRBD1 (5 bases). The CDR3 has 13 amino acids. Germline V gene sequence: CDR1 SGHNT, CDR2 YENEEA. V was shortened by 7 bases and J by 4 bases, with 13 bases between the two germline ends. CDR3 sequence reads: CASKQGLVTEAFF. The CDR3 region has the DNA TGTGCCAGCAAGCAGGGATTAGTCACTGAAGCTTTCTTT.